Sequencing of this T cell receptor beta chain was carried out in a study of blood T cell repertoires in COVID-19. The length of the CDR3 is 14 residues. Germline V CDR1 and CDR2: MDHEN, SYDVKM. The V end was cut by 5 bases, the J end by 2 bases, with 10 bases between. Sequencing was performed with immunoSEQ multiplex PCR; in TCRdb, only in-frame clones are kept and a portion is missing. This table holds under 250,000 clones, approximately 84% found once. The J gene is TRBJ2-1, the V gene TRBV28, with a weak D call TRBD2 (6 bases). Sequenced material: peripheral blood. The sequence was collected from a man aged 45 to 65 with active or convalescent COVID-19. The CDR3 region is CASSPGLTYNEQFF. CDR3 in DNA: TGTGCCAGCAGTCCGGGACTCACCTACAATGAGCAGTTCTTC.